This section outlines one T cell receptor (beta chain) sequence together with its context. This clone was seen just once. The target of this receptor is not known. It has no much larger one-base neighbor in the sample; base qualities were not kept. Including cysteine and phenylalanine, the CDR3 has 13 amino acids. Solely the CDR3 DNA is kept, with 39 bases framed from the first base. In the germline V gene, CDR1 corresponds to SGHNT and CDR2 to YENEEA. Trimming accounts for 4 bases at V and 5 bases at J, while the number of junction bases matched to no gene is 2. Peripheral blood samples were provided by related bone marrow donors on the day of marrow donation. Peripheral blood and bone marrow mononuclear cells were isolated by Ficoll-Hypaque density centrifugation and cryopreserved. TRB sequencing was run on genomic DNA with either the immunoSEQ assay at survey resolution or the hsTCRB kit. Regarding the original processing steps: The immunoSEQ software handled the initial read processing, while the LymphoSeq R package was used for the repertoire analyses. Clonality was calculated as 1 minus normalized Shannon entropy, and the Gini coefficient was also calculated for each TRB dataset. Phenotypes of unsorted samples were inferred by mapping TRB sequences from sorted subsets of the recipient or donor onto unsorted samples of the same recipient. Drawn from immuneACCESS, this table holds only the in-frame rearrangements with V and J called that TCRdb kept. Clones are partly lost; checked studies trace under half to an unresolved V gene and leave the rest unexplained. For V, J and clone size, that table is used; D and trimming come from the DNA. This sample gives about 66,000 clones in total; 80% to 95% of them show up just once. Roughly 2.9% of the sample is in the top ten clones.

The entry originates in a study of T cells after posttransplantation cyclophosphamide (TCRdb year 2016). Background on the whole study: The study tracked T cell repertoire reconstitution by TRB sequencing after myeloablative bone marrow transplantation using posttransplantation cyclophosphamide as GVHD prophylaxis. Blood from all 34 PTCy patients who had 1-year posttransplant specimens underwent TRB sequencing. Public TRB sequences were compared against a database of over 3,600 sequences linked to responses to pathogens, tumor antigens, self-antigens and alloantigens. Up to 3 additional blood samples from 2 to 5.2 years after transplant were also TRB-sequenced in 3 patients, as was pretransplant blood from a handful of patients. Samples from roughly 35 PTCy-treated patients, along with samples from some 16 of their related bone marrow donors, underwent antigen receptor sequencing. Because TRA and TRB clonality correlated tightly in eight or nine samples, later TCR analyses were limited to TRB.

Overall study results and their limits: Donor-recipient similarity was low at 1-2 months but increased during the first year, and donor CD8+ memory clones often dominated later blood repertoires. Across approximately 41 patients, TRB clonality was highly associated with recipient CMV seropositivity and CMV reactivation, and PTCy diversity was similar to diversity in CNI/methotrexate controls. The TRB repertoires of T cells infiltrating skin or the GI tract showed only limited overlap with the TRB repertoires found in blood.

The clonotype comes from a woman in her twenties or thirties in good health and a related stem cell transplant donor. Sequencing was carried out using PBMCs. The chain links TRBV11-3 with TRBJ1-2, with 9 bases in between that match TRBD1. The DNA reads TGTGCCAGCAGCTCTGACAGGGGGTATGGCTACACCTTC. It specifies CASSSDRGYGYTF.